Below, 21 T cell receptor beta chains from the same sample are listed, as sequenced in a study of T cell responses to AZD1222 COVID-19 vaccine. Sequencing used immunoSEQ multiplex PCR; TCRdb keeps in-frame clones, though not all of them. The table lists about 95,000 clones, roughly nine tenths of them singletons. Sample: peripheral blood, taken on day 0 of AZD1222 vaccination. These receptor sequences come from an adult in good health.

The chain carries TRBV29-1 and TRBJ1-3; maybe TRBD1 (6 bases). Trimming shortened V by 4 bases and J by 0 bases, and 16 bases separated the two germline ends. Germline assignment: CDR1 SQVTM and CDR2 ANQGSEA. The CDR3 spans 16 residues. The CDR3 reads CSVGFGGGFSGNTIYF. CDR3 nucleotides: TGCAGCGTTGGGTTTGGGGGGGGCTTCTCTGGAAACACCATATATTTT. Filled out from reference TRBV29-1 and TRBJ1-3, the complete variable domain reads SAVISQKPSRDICQRGTSLTIQCQVDSQVTMMFWYRQQPGQSLTLIATANQGSEATYESGFVIDKFPISRPNLTFSTLTVSNMSPEDSSIYLCSVGFGGGFSGNTIYFGEGSWLTVV.

This chain connects TRBV5-6 to TRBJ1-5, with a tentative D call TRBD1 (6 bases). Trimming took 3 bases from V and 1 from J, leaving 8 bases between them. CDR1 and CDR2 from the germline V gene are SGHDT and YYEEEE. The CDR3 totals 14 residues. The DNA for the CDR3 is TGTGCCAGCAGCTGGGGGGCGAGCAATCAGCCCCAGCATTTT. Translated: CASSWGASNQPQHF.

J is TRBJ2-3 and V is TRBV10-1, with a weak D call TRBD1 (5 bases). V gave up 1 base and J gave up 2 bases, with 7 bases separating them. The length of the CDR3 is 14 residues. Per germline, CDR1 WNHNN and CDR2 SYGVQD (reference sequence). The CDR3: CASSEYGATDTQYF. CDR3 DNA: TGCGCCAGCAGTGAGTATGGGGCCACAGATACGCAGTATTTT.

This rearrangement joins TRBV7-2 to TRBJ2-5; 14 bases are shared with TRBD2. CDR3 length: 15 amino acids. Trimming at V came to 5 bases and at J to 4 bases, leaving 3 bases not matched to a gene. Looked up from germline, CDR1 is SGHTA and CDR2 is FQGNSA. This chain's CDR3 is CASSPGLAGVETQYF. Written as DNA, the CDR3 is TGTGCCAGCAGCCCGGGACTAGCGGGGGTAGAGACCCAGTACTTC.

The chain has TRBV2 and TRBJ1-2; perhaps TRBD1 as D (6 bases). Germline V gives CDR1 SNHLY, CDR2 FYNNEI. The CDR3 totals 12 residues. V gave up 9 bases and J gave up 4 bases, with 12 bases separating them. The CDR3 spells CARGDTTYGYTF. CDR3 DNA sequence: TGTGCCAGGGGGGACACTACCTATGGCTACACCTTC.

This clone was picked up one time. The chain carries TRBV9 and TRBJ1-6; TRBD1 aligns across 7 bases. Trimming removed 4 bases from V and 5 bases from J; junction bases left unmatched: 3. Per germline, CDR1 SGDLS and CDR2 YYNGEE. CDR3 length equals 14 residues. The CDR3 reads CASSLTGNNSPLHF. CDR3 nucleotide sequence: TGTGCCAGCAGCTTGACAGGGAATAATTCACCCCTCCACTTT.

V and J are TRBV29-1 and TRBJ2-3; 9 bases fit TRBD1. This CDR3 spans 14 amino acids. Germline values: CDR1 SQVTM, CDR2 ANQGSEA. V shed 4 bases, J shed 6 bases, and the junction held 8 bases outside the gene matches. The CDR3 nucleotides are TGCAGCGTTGCTTTGGACAGGGGTTCGGATACGCAGTATTTT. It codes for CSVALDRGSDTQYF.

The V call is TRBV4-3, the J call TRBJ2-1; 9 bases are shared with TRBD1. This CDR3 has 15 amino acids. V gave up 4 bases and J gave up 7 bases; unmatched junction bases: 8. Germline CDR1 is LGHNA and CDR2 is YSLEER. The CDR3 nucleotides are TGCGCCAGCAGCCTTGCACAGGGGGCGGCGAATGAGCAGTTCTTC. This gives the protein CASSLAQGAANEQFF.

This clone has only a few counts. The rearrangement joins TRBV12-5 to TRBJ2-2; TRBD2 matches at 12 bases. The CDR3 runs to 19 residues. Per the germline V gene, CDR1 is LGHNT and CDR2 is FRNRAP. V was clipped by 7 bases and J by 7 bases; unmatched bases: 19. CDR3 protein: CASALRPILAGGQVGELFF. The DNA of the CDR3 is TGTGCTAGTGCCCTCCGTCCCATTCTAGCGGGGGGGCAAGTCGGGGAGCTGTTTTTT.

The rearrangement links TRBV3-1 (or the pseudogene TRBV3-2) to TRBJ1-2, with 9 bases fitting TRBD1. This CDR3 is 13 amino acids long. CDR1 is LGHDT, CDR2 YNNKEL, per germline (reference sequence). V gave up 3 bases and J gave up 8 bases; unmatched junction bases: 4. The CDR3 reads CASSQQGTGGYTF. The CDR3 DNA sequence: TGTGCCAGCAGCCAGCAAGGGACAGGGGGCTACACCTTC.

This rearrangement joins TRBV6-2 or TRBV6-3 to TRBJ2-5; D is perhaps TRBD1 (6 bases). Germline V gene sequence: CDR1 MNHEY, CDR2 SVGEGT. V lost 3 bases and J lost 4, with 15 bases in between. The CDR3 is 15 amino acids. The CDR3 loop is CASSYEPGVVETQYF. CDR3 DNA: TGTGCCAGCAGTTATGAGCCAGGGGTCGTAGAGACCCAGTACTTC.

The V gene is TRBV9, the J gene TRBJ2-5, with 13 bases matching TRBD2. The CDR3 has 16 residues. The V gene end was trimmed by 3 bases and the J gene end by 4 bases; junction bases not matched to a gene: 6. Germline values: CDR1 SGDLS, CDR2 YYNGEE. As DNA, the CDR3 is TGTGCCAGCAGCGGTGGACTAGCGGGGGCCGGAGAGACCCAGTACTTC. Protein product: CASSGGLAGAGETQYF.

The CDR3 DNA reads TGTGCCAGCAGCGCCTCAAGTACCAATCAGCCCCAGCATTTT. Its translation is CASSASSTNQPQHF. The chain couples TRBV5-6 to TRBJ1-5; D gene ambiguous. The CDR3 has 14 amino acids. Deletions cut 4 bases from V and 3 bases from J, with 11 bases between. CDR1 is SGHDT and CDR2 is YYEEEE in the germline V gene. The entire variable domain, with the rest obtained from reference TRBV5-6 and TRBJ1-5, is as follows: DAGVTQSPTHLIKTRGQQVTLRCSPKSGHDTVSWYQQALGQGPQFIFQYYEEEERQRGNFPDRFSGHQFPNYSSELNVNALLLGDSALYLCASSASSTNQPQHFGDGTRLSIL.

The chain employs TRBV6-2 or TRBV6-3 and TRBJ1-6, with D unclear. Trimming removed 7 bases from V and 10 bases from J, with 17 bases in between. The germline gives CDR1 MNHEY, CDR2 SVGEGT. The CDR3 runs 14 residues. The chain's CDR3 is CASNPGSFLSPLHF. The CDR3 DNA sequence: TGTGCCAGCAACCCGGGGAGCTTTCTCTCACCCCTCCACTTT.

The V and J genes are TRBV5-1 and TRBJ1-2; 10 bases map to TRBD1. Germline V gene lookup returns CDR1 SGHRS and CDR2 YFSETQ. V shed 1 base and J 0 bases; nucleotides not matched to a gene: 9. The CDR3 covers 18 residues. The CDR3 DNA reads as TGCGCCAGCAGCTTGACCCTCCGGGACAGGGGATCTAACTATGGCTACACCTTC. It codes for CASSLTLRDRGSNYGYTF.

This sequence joins TRBV7-6 and TRBJ2-7, with 7 bases aligning to TRBD1. Germline V gene data show CDR1 as SGHVS and CDR2 as FNYEAQ. V dropped 2 bases and J dropped 0; count of bases not matched to a gene: 4. The CDR3 runs 15 residues. For the CDR3, the DNA is TGTGCCAGCAGCTTATTACAGGGGAGCTCCTACGAGCAGTACTTC. This gives the protein CASSLLQGSSYEQYF. Full variable domain (outside the CDR3, taken from reference TRBV7-6 and TRBJ2-7): GAGVSQSPRYKVTKRGQDVALRCDPISGHVSLYWYRQALGQGPEFLTYFNYEAQQDKSGLPNDRFSAERPEGSISTLTIQRTEQRDSAMYRCASSLLQGSSYEQYFGPGTRLTVT.

The chain joins TRBV28 to TRBJ1-4, with D perhaps matching TRBD1 (6 bases). The V end was cut by 8 bases, the J end by 6 bases, with 16 bases between. Germline V gene lookup returns CDR1 MDHEN and CDR2 SYDVKM. This CDR3 comprises 14 residues. Written as DNA, the CDR3 is TGTGCCAGCGCCCTGGGGGGGCGGGATGAAAAACTGTTTTTT. It translates to CASALGGRDEKLFF.

The chain couples TRBV11-2 to TRBJ2-1, with 9 bases fitting TRBD2. J was trimmed by 10 bases and V by 4 bases; bases with no gene match: 14. Germline CDR1 reads SGHAT; CDR2 reads FQNNGV. The CDR3 runs to 16 residues. CDR3 sequence (DNA): TGTGCCAGCAGCTCTCTCCGCGCGGGGGGGCCTCGGGAGCAGTTCTTC. This sequence encodes CASSSLRAGGPREQFF.

CDR3 loop: CASRSSGGSSYNEQFF. The CDR3 DNA reads as TGTGCCAGCAGGTCTAGCGGGGGGAGCTCCTACAATGAGCAGTTCTTC. This chain connects TRBV7-6 to TRBJ2-1; TRBD2 matches 11 bases. Germline V gives CDR1 SGHVS, CDR2 FNYEAQ. V shed 6 bases, J shed 0 bases, and the junction held 4 bases outside the gene matches. The CDR3 covers 16 residues. The entire variable domain, with the rest obtained from reference TRBV7-6 and TRBJ2-1, is as follows: GAGVSQSPRYKVTKRGQDVALRCDPISGHVSLYWYRQALGQGPEFLTYFNYEAQQDKSGLPNDRFSAERPEGSISTLTIQRTEQRDSAMYRCASRSSGGSSYNEQFFGPGTRLTVL.

This chain connects TRBV6-2 or TRBV6-3 to TRBJ2-7; no clear D. V lost 6 bases and J lost 5, with 11 bases in between. The length of the CDR3 is 12 residues. Germline CDR1 reads MNHEY; CDR2 reads SVGEGT. The DNA of the CDR3 is TGTGCCAGCAGCCGTCCCCCGCACGAGCAGTACTTC. This codes for CASSRPPHEQYF.

This clone was detected only once. V is TRBV2 and J is TRBJ1-5, with no clear D. Per germline, CDR1 SNHLY and CDR2 FYNNEI. This CDR3 spans 14 amino acids. V lost 2 bases, J lost 8 bases, and 13 bases lay in between. CDR3 DNA: TGTGCCAGCAGTGAACTCAGGAGTGCAAAGCCCCAGCATTTT. It codes for CASSELRSAKPQHF.